These 11 T cell receptor beta chains share one sample of origin, sequenced in a study of shared clonotypes between healthy human individuals. Using immunoSEQ multiplex PCR, the repertoire was profiled, and TCRdb retains in-frame clones only, with some absent. The sample has more than 550,000 clones, about two thirds seen once. The material sequenced was memory CD4+ T cells sorted from blood. As to subset: CD45RA-negative fraction. These receptors all come from a woman in her 30s in good health.

The J gene is TRBJ2-7, the V gene TRBV5-1; 9 bases agree with TRBD2. The germline CDR1 and CDR2 sequences are SGHRS and YFSETQ. V was pared by 0 bases and J by 5 bases, with 6 bases of the junction left unmatched. The CDR3 covers 15 residues. This CDR3 is CASSLGFQRGDEQYF. CDR3 sequence (DNA): TGCGCCAGCAGCTTGGGGTTCCAGCGGGGGGACGAGCAGTACTTC.

This clone turned up a few times. The chain combines TRBV11-3 with TRBJ2-3; 8 bases map to TRBD2. V lost 8 bases, J lost 2 bases, and 3 bases stayed unmatched. CDR3 size: 13 residues. Per the germline V gene, CDR1 is SGHNT and CDR2 is YENEEA. The chain's CDR3 is CASGSGNTDTQYF. As DNA, the CDR3 is TGTGCCAGCGGTAGCGGGAACACAGATACGCAGTATTTT.

V and J are TRBV28 and TRBJ2-7, with unresolved D. Germline-derived CDR1 and CDR2 are MDHEN and SYDVKM. The CDR3 consists of 11 residues. The CDR3 bases are TGTCTCTCCGTCGGCTACTACGAGCAGTACTTC. Translating gives CLSVGYYEQYF.

The V and J genes are TRBV10-2 and TRBJ1-3, with no clear D. Trimming shortened V by 4 bases and J by 0 bases, and 4 bases separated the two germline ends. CDR3 length: 13 amino acids. CDR1 and CDR2 (germline): WSHSY, SAAADI. The CDR3 reads CASSASSGNTIYF. The CDR3 DNA reads TGCGCCAGCAGTGCCAGCTCTGGAAACACCATATATTTT.

The chain links TRBV5-1 to TRBJ2-1; 8 nucleotides line up with TRBD2. Germline values: CDR1 SGHRS, CDR2 YFSETQ. The length of the CDR3 is 15 residues. With V trimmed by 4 bases and J by 4 bases, 7 bases remained unmatched. CDR3 nucleotides: TGCGCCAGCAGCCCGACTAGCGTCGTTTACAATGAGCAGTTCTTC. Its translation is CASSPTSVVYNEQFF.

This chain uses TRBV28 with TRBJ1-1, with TRBD1 identical over 7 bases. V shed 5 bases, J shed 7 bases, and the junction held 7 bases outside the gene matches. Germline V CDR1 and CDR2: MDHEN, SYDVKM. The CDR3 consists of 13 residues. DNA of the CDR3: TGTGCCAGCAGTAAACGCAGGGGGAATGAAGCTTTCTTT. It codes for CASSKRRGNEAFF. Full variable domain (rest looked up from reference TRBV28 and TRBJ1-1): DVKVTQSSRYLVKRTGEKVFLECVQDMDHENMFWYRQDPGLGLRLIYFSYDVKMKEKGDIPEGYSVSREKKERFSLILESASTNQTSMYLCASSKRRGNEAFFGQGTRLTVV.

A word on this clone: Other DNA sequences in this sample translate to the same CDR3. CDR3 nucleotide sequence: TGTGCCAGCAGCTTAGCGGGAGATCAGCCCCAGCATTTT. Translating it yields CASSLAGDQPQHF. The chain couples TRBV11-2 to TRBJ1-5; the D is unclear. The ends were cut back, 1 base at V and 5 bases at J, with 6 bases in the middle. This CDR3 contains 13 residues. The germline V gene encodes CDR1 SGHAT and CDR2 FQNNGV.

This clone was counted many times. The V gene is TRBV28, the J gene TRBJ1-2; 7 positions match TRBD1. The ends lost 5 bases at V and 4 bases at J; junction bases unmatched: 7. This CDR3 has 14 amino acids. Germline loops: CDR1 MDHEN, CDR2 SYDVKM. CDR3 DNA sequence: TGTGCCAGCAGTCCCGGGGGACAGATCTATGGCTACACCTTC. This gives the protein CASSPGGQIYGYTF.

CDR3 nucleotides: TGTGCCAGCTCACCACCGCCGACAGGGGACGAGCAGTACTTC. Its translation is CASSPPPTGDEQYF. V and J are TRBV18 and TRBJ2-7; 8 positions match TRBD1. This CDR3 is built from 14 residues. V dropped 0 bases and J dropped 5; count of bases not matched to a gene: 3. Germline CDR1 and CDR2: KGHSH and LQKENI.

The genes are TRBV4-1 and TRBJ2-5, with 11 nucleotides matching TRBD1. V was clipped by 4 bases and J by 4 bases; unmatched bases: 14. The germline V gene has CDR1 MGHRA and CDR2 YSYEKL. CDR3 length: 18 amino acids. The DNA for the CDR3 is TGCGCCAGCAGCCCGAGGACAGGGGGCTTGGGATTGAGAGAGACCCAGTACTTC. Translated, it gives CASSPRTGGLGLRETQYF.

This chain connects TRBV7-9 to TRBJ1-5; TRBD1 matches at 10 bases. Trimming removed 5 bases from V and 10 bases from J; junction bases left unmatched: 8. Germline CDR1 SEHNR, CDR2 FQNEAQ (reference sequence). This CDR3 spans 14 amino acids. The CDR3 protein is CASSLGTGVVPQHF. Here the CDR3 DNA reads TGTGCCAGCAGCCTCGGGACAGGGGTTGTACCCCAGCATTTT.